This T cell receptor (beta chain) was recovered during a study of blood T cell repertoires in COVID-19. The overall study: PBMCs, B-cell-depleted T cells, or T cells were the source of the cDNA or gDNA that made up the material.

Profiled with immunoSEQ multiplex PCR; TCRdb holds only in-frame clones, not every one. The sample holds roughly 100,000 clones; roughly 87% are singletons and the top ten take 6.2%. The CDR3 loop spans 13 amino acids. Germline-derived CDR1 and CDR2 are SQVTM and ANQGSEA. V was clipped by 0 bases and J by 3 bases, with 9 bases between them. The gene calls are TRBV29-1 and TRBJ2-7, with D possibly being TRBD2 (6 bases). The TCR comes from a human donor in a cohort sampled during active COVID-19. The material sequenced was peripheral blood. In DNA, the CDR3 is TGCAGCGTTGAAGACGGGGGAGGCTACGAGCAGTACTTC. Translating gives CSVEDGGGYEQYF.